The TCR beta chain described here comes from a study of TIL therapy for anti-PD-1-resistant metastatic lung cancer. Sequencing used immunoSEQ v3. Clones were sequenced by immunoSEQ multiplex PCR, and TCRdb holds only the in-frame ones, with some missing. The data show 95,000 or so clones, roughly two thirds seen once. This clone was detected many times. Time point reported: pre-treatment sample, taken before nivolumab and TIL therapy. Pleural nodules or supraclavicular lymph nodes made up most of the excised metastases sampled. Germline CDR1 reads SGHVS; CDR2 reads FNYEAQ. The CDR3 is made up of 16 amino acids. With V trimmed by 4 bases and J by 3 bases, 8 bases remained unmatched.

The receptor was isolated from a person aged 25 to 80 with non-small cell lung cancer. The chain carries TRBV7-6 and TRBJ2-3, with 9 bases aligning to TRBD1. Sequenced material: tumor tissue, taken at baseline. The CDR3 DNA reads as TGTGCCAGCAGCTCCAATCACAGGGGGCTGACAGATACGCAGTATTTT. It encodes CASSSNHRGLTDTQYF.